The clone carrying this TCR beta chain occurred many times. Its antigen is currently unknown. Trimming removed 1 base at V and 1 base at J, with 26 bases between. Germline-derived CDR1 and CDR2 are MDHEN and SYDVKM. This CDR3 is 20 amino acids long. TCR beta CDR3 regions were amplified from RNA transcripts. First-round RT-PCR targeting the TCR CDR3 was performed with the HTBI primer set. Using its own MiXCR run on the multiplex PCR reads, TCRdb lists one record per CDR3 protein. The profile shows 540,000 or so distinct CDR3 sequences, 15% to 18% of them singletons. The data derive from a study of T cells in Graves' hyperthyroidism and ophthalmopathy. Study findings and constraints: Most thyroid clonotypes that were expanded above 0.001 also turned up in blood.

Those patients with uncontrolled infection, other autoimmune disease, pregnancy or lactation were excluded. The diagnoses drew upon clinical symptoms, serum thyroxine and TRAb, thyroid ultrasound and orbital computed tomography. The PBMCs studied were ones that came from 8 to 10 ml fresh peripheral blood. The sample comprised blood. The TCR sequence derives from a woman in her twenties or thirties with Graves' hyperthyroidism. The rearrangement uses TRBV28 and TRBJ2-7; TRBD2 is a possible D gene (5 bases). CDR3 nucleotides: TGTGCCAGCAGTTTATCAATGTTCCCTTTGAGCGGCAGGAGATCCTACGAGCAGTACTTC. Protein product: CASSLSMFPLSGRRSYEQYF.